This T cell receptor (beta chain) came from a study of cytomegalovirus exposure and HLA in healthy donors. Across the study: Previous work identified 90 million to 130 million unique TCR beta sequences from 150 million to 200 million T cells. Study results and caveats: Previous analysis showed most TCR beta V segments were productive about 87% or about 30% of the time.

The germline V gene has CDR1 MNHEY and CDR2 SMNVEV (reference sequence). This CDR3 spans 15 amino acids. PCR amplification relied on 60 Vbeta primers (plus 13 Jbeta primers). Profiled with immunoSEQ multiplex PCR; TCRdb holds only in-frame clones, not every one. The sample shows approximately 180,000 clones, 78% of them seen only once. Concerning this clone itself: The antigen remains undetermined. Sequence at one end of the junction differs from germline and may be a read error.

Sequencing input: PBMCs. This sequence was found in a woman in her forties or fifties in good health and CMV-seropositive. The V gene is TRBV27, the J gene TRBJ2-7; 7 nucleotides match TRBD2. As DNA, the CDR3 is TGTGTCAGCAGTTTATTAGGGAGGGTTAGTGACGAGCAGTACTTC. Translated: CVSSLLGRVSDEQYF.